Listed here are 18 T cell receptor beta chains from one sample, sequenced in a study of blood T cell repertoires in COVID-19. TCRdb's copy holds only in-frame clones and misses some; the assay was immunoSEQ multiplex PCR. The table includes around 400,000 clones, roughly nine tenths detected once. The specimen sequenced was PBMCs or T cells enriched from blood (not recorded which). The receptors were sampled from a woman in her 30s who had recovered from COVID-19.

The J gene is TRBJ1-2, the V gene TRBV5-6; 9 nucleotides match TRBD1. CDR1 SGHDT and CDR2 YYEEEE come from the germline V gene. The CDR3 consists of 16 residues. The ends lost 0 bases at V and 11 bases at J; junction bases unmatched: 14. Written as DNA, the CDR3 is TGTGCCAGCAGCTTGGGATCCACTCTTTTTGGACAGGGGTACACCTTC. Its translation: CASSLGSTLFGQGYTF.

The V gene is TRBV28, the J gene TRBJ2-1, with 9 positions matching TRBD1. The CDR3 sequence is 15 residues long. In germline, CDR1 is MDHEN, CDR2 SYDVKM. V dropped 6 bases and J dropped 7; count of bases not matched to a gene: 10. This chain's CDR3 is CASSYRDRVGNEQFF. DNA of the CDR3: TGTGCCAGCAGCTACCGGGACAGGGTCGGTAATGAGCAGTTCTTC.

This clone was observed once. V usage is TRBV6-5 and J usage is TRBJ1-6; D may be TRBD1 (5 bases). Trimming cost V 5 bases and J 9 bases, with 11 bases left between them. Germline lookup yields CDR1 MNHEY and CDR2 SVGAGI. The CDR3 is 13 amino acids. CDR3 protein: CASSRPGGSPLHF. CDR3 in DNA: TGTGCCAGCAGTCGCCCGGGGGGTTCACCCCTCCACTTT.

This chain uses TRBV19 with TRBJ1-2; D remains unclear. CDR3 size: 15 residues. CDR1 is LNHDA, CDR2 SQIVND, per germline (reference sequence). The V end lost 1 base, the J end lost 5 bases, and 14 bases lay between the germline ends. The CDR3 loop is CASSIVRDGVYGYTF. In DNA form, the CDR3 reads TGTGCCAGTAGTATAGTCCGGGATGGGGTTTATGGCTACACCTTC.

In its sample, this clone was seen once. The chain recombines TRBV27 with TRBJ1-5; 9 bases agree with TRBD1. Germline values: CDR1 MNHEY, CDR2 SMNVEV (reference sequence). J lost 11 bases, V lost 3 bases, and 11 bases had no gene match. This CDR3 contains 15 residues. The CDR3 here is CASSLLGDRVSTQHF. DNA for the CDR3: TGTGCCAGCAGTTTGCTGGGGGACAGGGTGAGCACCCAGCATTTT.

The chain carries TRBV4-2 and TRBJ1-1; no clear D gene. The V end was cut by 4 bases, the J end by 1 base, with 4 bases between. The CDR3 has 12 residues. Germline values: CDR1 LGHNA, CDR2 YNFKEQ. The CDR3 region is CASSLGNTEAFF. The CDR3, as DNA: TGTGCCAGCAGCCTCGGGAACACTGAAGCTTTCTTT.

This chain uses TRBV12-3 or TRBV12-4 with TRBJ1-2; D remains ambiguous. The CDR3 runs 13 residues. The V gene lost 2 bases and the J gene lost 5 bases, with 9 bases spanning the gap. CDR3 DNA: TGTGCCAGCAGTTTAAAGGGAGGGTATGGCTACACCTTC. Its translation is CASSLKGGYGYTF.

A note on this clone: This specimen includes other DNA sequences encoding the same CDR3. The chain joins TRBV7-9 to TRBJ1-4, with 10 nucleotides matching TRBD1. This CDR3 is built from 14 residues. Germline-derived CDR1 and CDR2 are SEHNR and FQNEAQ (reference sequence). J gave up 8 bases and V 5 bases, and 5 bases lay outside the gene matches. The CDR3 DNA is TGTGCCAGCAGCCGGGACAGGGGCGGCGAAAAACTGTTTTTT. Amino acid sequence: CASSRDRGGEKLFF. Using reference TRBV7-9 and TRBJ1-4 for the parts outside the CDR3, the full variable domain is DTGVSQNPRHKITKRGQNVTFRCDPISEHNRLYWYRQTLGQGPEFLTYFQNEAQLEKSRLLSDRFSAERPKGSFSTLEIQRTEQGDSAMYLCASSRDRGGEKLFFGSGTQLSVL.

The V and J genes are TRBV5-1 and TRBJ2-7; D ambiguous. This CDR3 has 15 residues. The germline V and J ends were trimmed by 0 bases and 1 base, with 11 bases remaining between them. CDR1 is SGHRS and CDR2 is YFSETQ in the germline V gene. This CDR3 reads CASSLDLERSYEQYF. CDR3 bases: TGCGCCAGCAGCTTGGATCTGGAGAGGTCCTACGAGCAGTACTTC.

This clone was detected once. CDR3 nucleotides: TGTGCCAGCAGCTTAACGTTAGAGACTTTTCTCCATGGCTACACCTTC. This codes for CASSLTLETFLHGYTF. The chain uses TRBV13 and TRBJ1-2, with D unclear. With 2 bases removed from V and 6 bases from J, the gap between germline ends came to 19 bases. CDR1 PRHDT and CDR2 FYEKMQ come from the germline V gene (reference sequence). CDR3 length equals 16 residues.

The V and J genes are TRBV6-1 and TRBJ2-7, with D perhaps TRBD2 (5 bases). Trimming pared 3 bases from V and 7 bases from J, leaving 7 bases between. This CDR3 spans 11 amino acids. From germline, CDR1 is MNHNS and CDR2 SASEGT. In DNA, the CDR3 is TGTGCCAGCAGTGATAGGAGGGAGCAGTACTTC. It translates to CASSDRREQYF.

The chain joins TRBV19 to TRBJ1-1, with a possible D match to TRBD1 (5 bases). CDR3 length equals 15 residues. Trimming shortened V by 6 bases and J by 0 bases, and 14 bases separated the two germline ends. CDR1 is LNHDA and CDR2 is SQIVND in the germline V gene (reference sequence). The CDR3 sequence: CASRMQGRLNTEAFF. For the CDR3, the DNA is TGTGCCAGTAGAATGCAGGGAAGGTTGAACACTGAAGCTTTCTTT.

The rearrangement links TRBV7-8 to TRBJ2-7; the D gene is possibly TRBD2 (5 bases). Germline V gives CDR1 SGHVS, CDR2 FQNEAQ. The length of the CDR3 is 11 residues. CDR3 DNA sequence: TGTGCGAGCGAGCGGAATCACGAGCAGTACTTC. This gives the protein CASERNHEQYF.

About this clone: At one end, the junction sequence differs from germline, possibly due to a read error. The rearrangement joins TRBV7-7 to TRBJ2-5, with TRBD2 matching 15 bases. Germline V gives CDR1 SSHAT, CDR2 FNYEAQ (reference sequence). This CDR3 contains 15 residues. CDR3 region: CASSSGLAGGETQYF. The CDR3 DNA reads as TGTGCTAGCAGCTCGGGACTAGCGGGGGGAGAGACCCAGTACTTC. Drawing the rest from reference TRBV7-7 and TRBJ2-5, the complete variable domain is GAGVSQSPRYKVTKRGQDVTLRCDPISSHATLYWYQQALGQGPEFLTYFNYEAQPDKSGLPSDRFSAERPEGSISTLTIQRTEQRDSAMYRCASSSGLAGGETQYFGPGTRLLVL.

J is TRBJ1-1 and V is TRBV6-2 or TRBV6-3, with unresolved D. The CDR3 totals 15 residues. Germline lookup yields CDR1 MNHEY and CDR2 SVGEGT. The V end lost 6 bases, the J end lost 3 bases, and 17 bases lay between the germline ends. The chain's CDR3 is CASSRGGLGYTEAFF. For the CDR3, the DNA is TGTGCCAGCAGCCGAGGAGGCTTAGGGTACACTGAAGCTTTCTTT.

The CDR3 DNA sequence: TGTGCCAGCAGGGACAGGGGGAGACAGGGGGAAAATGGCTACACCTTC. This gives the protein CASRDRGRQGENGYTF. The chain is built from TRBV27 and TRBJ1-2; TRBD1 matches 10 bases. V lost 6 bases to trimming and J lost 6 bases; unmatched junction nucleotides: 13. CDR3 length: 16 amino acids. Looked up from germline, CDR1 is MNHEY and CDR2 is SMNVEV (reference sequence).

The CDR3 nucleotides read TGTGCCAGCAGTTCCACTGGTGAGAGCTCTGGAAACACCATATATTTT. It is translated as CASSSTGESSGNTIYF. This chain joins TRBV28 and TRBJ1-3; D gene unclear. The length of the CDR3 is 16 residues. V was shortened by 4 bases and J by 0 bases, with 13 bases between the two germline ends. CDR1 is MDHEN and CDR2 is SYDVKM in the germline V gene.

The V gene is TRBV7-2, the J gene TRBJ1-1; D perhaps matches TRBD1 (5 bases). Trimming pared 2 bases from V and 1 base from J, leaving 5 bases between. Germline CDR1 reads SGHTA; CDR2 reads FQGNSA. This CDR3 spans 13 amino acids. The CDR3, as DNA: TGTGCCAGCAGCTTAACAGGGAACACTGAAGCTTTCTTT. Its protein is CASSLTGNTEAFF.